This TCR beta chain is from a study of T cell repertoires in cytomegalovirus infection. Study background: Public TCR beta signature analysis indicated the presence of both CMV infection and matching HLA type. General study findings and limits: HLA-C-restricted CMV clonotypes gave the most frequent clonotype in two of eight donors.

With regard to this clonotype: Its antigen is as yet unknown.

The CDR3 is made up of 14 amino acids. In germline, CDR1 is LGHNA, CDR2 YSLEER. With V trimmed by 4 bases and J by 9 bases, 9 bases remained unmatched. MiXCR, run by TCRdb on the reads, gives a single entry per CDR3 protein. The sample consists of about 480,000 distinct CDR3 sequences, 30% to 40% of them appearing once. The sequence was collected from a human donor in good health (CMV status not recorded). Some clones in this sample may be carry-over from other donors' samples. The sequencing here drew on cultured PBMCs, taken from culture after CMV antigen stimulation. The rearrangement joins TRBV4-3 to TRBJ2-1; TRBD2 agrees at 7 bases. In DNA form, the CDR3 reads TGCGCCAGCAGCCCCCGACTAGCTCAGGGTGAGCAGTTCTTC. This sequence encodes CASSPRLAQGEQFF.